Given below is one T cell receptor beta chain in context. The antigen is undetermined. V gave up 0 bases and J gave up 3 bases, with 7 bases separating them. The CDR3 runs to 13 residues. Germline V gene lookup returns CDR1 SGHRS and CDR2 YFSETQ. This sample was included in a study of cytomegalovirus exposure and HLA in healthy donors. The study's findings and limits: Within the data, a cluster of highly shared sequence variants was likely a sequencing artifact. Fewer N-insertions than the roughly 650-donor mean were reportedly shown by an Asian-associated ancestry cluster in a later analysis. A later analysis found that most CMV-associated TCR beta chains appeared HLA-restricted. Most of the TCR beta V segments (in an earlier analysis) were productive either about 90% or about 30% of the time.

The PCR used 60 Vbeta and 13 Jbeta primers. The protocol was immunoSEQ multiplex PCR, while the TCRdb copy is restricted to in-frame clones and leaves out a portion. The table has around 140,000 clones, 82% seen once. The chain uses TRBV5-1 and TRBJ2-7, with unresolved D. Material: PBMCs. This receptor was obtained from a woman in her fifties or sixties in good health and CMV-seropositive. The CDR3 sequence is CASSLVPGYEQYF. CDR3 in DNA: TGCGCCAGCAGCTTGGTCCCGGGCTACGAGCAGTACTTC.